The present TCR beta chain was sequenced within a study of blood T cell repertoires in COVID-19. The wider study: Sites in the United States, Italy and Spain provided acute and convalescent COVID-19 samples. The analysed material was cDNA or gDNA that came from T cells, B-cell-depleted T cells, or PBMCs.

Seattle's cohort entered during active infection and was followed longitudinally. In the authors' methods: Nucleated cell counts were estimated from reference gene primer amplification. Method: immunoSEQ multiplex PCR; TCRdb's copy keeps in-frame clones and lacks some. V and J calls and clone size follow that table, whereas D and trimming were derived from the DNA. The sample gives 400,000 to 450,000 clones, 70% to 90% of which show up once; roughly 0.87% is in the top ten. V lost 0 bases, J lost 5 bases, and 13 bases lay in between. The CDR3 sequence is 15 residues long. Germline lookup yields CDR1 LGHDT and CDR2 YNNKEL (reference sequence).

The rearrangement links TRBV3-1 (or the pseudogene TRBV3-2) to TRBJ1-2; TRBD1 might be the D (6 bases). Input material: peripheral blood. The sequence derives from a man between 18 and 29 years old with COVID-19, enrolled during active disease. The CDR3 spells CASSQDGGQRYGYTF. The CDR3 DNA reads TGTGCCAGCAGCCAAGACGGGGGGCAGCGGTATGGCTACACCTTC.